Following are 31 T cell receptor beta chains from one sample sequenced in a study of T cell changes during pregnancy in multiple sclerosis. The method was immunoSEQ multiplex PCR; TCRdb's version includes in-frame clones alone and lacks a portion of them. In the table there are approximately 100,000 clones, roughly nine tenths of which are singletons. The starting material was peripheral blood, obtained before pregnancy. The source of these receptors is a female donor with multiple sclerosis, enrolled in a pregnancy study.

This clone has a single count. V and J are TRBV7-9 and TRBJ2-3; TRBD1 is a possible D gene (6 bases). Germline V gene sequence: CDR1 SEHNR, CDR2 FQNEAQ (reference sequence). This CDR3 comprises 15 residues. V was shortened by 4 bases and J by 2 bases, with 13 bases between the two germline ends. CDR3 in amino acids: CASSSDRQNTDTQYF. As DNA, the CDR3 is TGTGCCAGCAGCTCGGACAGACAGAACACAGATACGCAGTATTTT.

This sequence joins TRBV19 and TRBJ2-5; 14 bases are shared with TRBD2. This CDR3 region has 18 residues. Trimming cost V 1 base and J 5 bases; bases outside gene matches: 9. Germline CDR1 reads LNHDA; CDR2 reads SQIVND (reference sequence). The CDR3, as DNA: TGTGCCAGTAGTATAGCGGGGACTAGCGGGAGCGTTTTGGAGACCCAGTACTTC. Its translation: CASSIAGTSGSVLETQYF.

The chain combines TRBV12-2 with TRBJ1-2. TRBV12-2 has pseudogene status. CDR3 length equals 18 residues. The CDR3 loop reads CASRLARGGLKIVRGYTF. CDR3 coding DNA: TGTGCAAGTCGCTTAGCGAGGGGGGGTCTCAAAATTGTTCGGGGCTACACCTTC.

The V call is TRBV5-1, the J call TRBJ2-7; 8 nucleotides agree with TRBD2. V lost 4 bases, J lost 2 bases, and 5 bases stayed unmatched. The CDR3 consists of 14 residues. Germline CDR1 and CDR2: SGHRS and YFSETQ. The CDR3 region has the DNA TGCGCCAGCAGCGAACTAGCGGCCACCTACGAGCAGTACTTC. It yields the protein CASSELAATYEQYF.

V usage is TRBV7-9 and J usage is TRBJ1-3; 11 positions match TRBD1. The CDR3 length is 16 residues. V was clipped by 3 bases and J by 4 bases; unmatched bases: 5. CDR1 SEHNR and CDR2 FQNEAQ come from the germline V gene (reference sequence). The CDR3 region is CASSLGTGGEGNTIYF. The CDR3 DNA follows: TGTGCCAGCAGCTTGGGGACAGGGGGTGAAGGAAACACCATATATTTT. The whole variable domain, remainder taken from reference TRBV7-9 and TRBJ1-3, is DTGVSQNPRHKITKRGQNVTFRCDPISEHNRLYWYRQTLGQGPEFLTYFQNEAQLEKSRLLSDRFSAERPKGSFSTLEIQRTEQGDSAMYLCASSLGTGGEGNTIYFGEGSWLTVV.

The V and J genes are TRBV18 and TRBJ2-7; 13 bases agree with TRBD2. Germline CDR1 KGHSH, CDR2 LQKENI. V shed 3 bases and J 4 bases; nucleotides not matched to a gene: 6. This CDR3 has 16 amino acids. The CDR3 here is CASSPKTSGGIYEQYF. The CDR3 DNA is TGTGCCAGCTCACCTAAGACTAGCGGGGGGATTTACGAGCAGTACTTC.

The V call is TRBV27, the J call TRBJ1-5, with 8 bases matching TRBD1. The V gene end was trimmed by 6 bases and the J gene end by 6 bases; junction bases not matched to a gene: 13. The CDR3 has 16 residues. Germline CDR1 MNHEY, CDR2 SMNVEV (reference sequence). CDR3 in amino acids: CASSSDRDRFAQPQHF. CDR3 coding DNA: TGTGCCAGCAGCAGTGACCGGGACAGGTTCGCTCAGCCCCAGCATTTT.

This chain uses TRBV7-9 with TRBJ1-1, with D hard to call. The V end lost 5 bases, the J end lost 5 bases, and 9 bases lay between the germline ends. Germline CDR1 reads SEHNR; CDR2 reads FQNEAQ (reference sequence). The CDR3 totals 12 residues. The CDR3 is CASSREGTEAFF. In DNA, the CDR3 is TGTGCCAGCAGCAGGGAGGGAACTGAAGCTTTCTTT.

Note on this clone: The identical CDR3 is also encoded by other nucleotide sequences in the sample. This chain joins TRBV30 and TRBJ2-2; TRBD1 aligns across 10 bases. The CDR3 loop spans 14 amino acids. With 5 bases clipped from V and 7 bases from J, the junction kept 7 bases outside the gene matches. Germline CDR1 GTSNPN, CDR2 SVGIG (reference sequence). CDR3 DNA: TGTGCCTGGCATGACAGGGGGCGCGACGGGGAGCTGTTTTTT. It translates to CAWHDRGRDGELFF. Full variable domain (rest looked up from reference TRBV30 and TRBJ2-2): SQTIHQWPATLVQPVGSPLSLECTVEGTSNPNLYWYRQAAGRGLQLLFYSVGIGQISSEVPQNLSASRPQDRQFILSSKKLLLSDSGFYLCAWHDRGRDGELFFGEGSRLTVL.

The chain joins TRBV25-1 to TRBJ2-5; D uncertain. Trimming removed 4 bases at V and 1 base at J, with 7 bases between. The CDR3 length is 13 residues. Looked up from germline, CDR1 is MGHDK and CDR2 is SYGVNS. CDR3 sequence (DNA): TGTGCCAGCAGTGGGAACAGCCAAGAGACCCAGTACTTC. The encoded protein is CASSGNSQETQYF.

This chain uses TRBV6-5 with TRBJ1-2; 8 positions agree with TRBD1. Trimming cost V 5 bases and J 8 bases; bases outside gene matches: 10. Germline V CDR1 and CDR2: MNHEY, SVGAGI. The CDR3 runs 14 residues. CDR3: CASSPNRQGRGYTF. The CDR3 DNA sequence: TGTGCCAGCAGTCCCAATCGACAGGGGCGCGGCTACACCTTC.

The DNA for the CDR3 is TGCGCCAGCAGCTTGGGACCACCACAGGGTGCCTCTGCCTACGAGCAGTACTTC. Translating it yields CASSLGPPQGASAYEQYF. This chain links TRBV5-1 with TRBJ2-7; possible D gene TRBD1, 6 bases. V was pared by 0 bases and J by 2 bases, with 21 bases between. The CDR3 consists of 18 residues. Germline V gene sequence: CDR1 SGHRS, CDR2 YFSETQ.

This chain links TRBV9 with TRBJ1-2; D is unclear. Germline V lookup: CDR1 SGDLS, CDR2 YYNGEE. Trimming took 0 bases from V and 3 from J, leaving 12 bases between them. The CDR3 spans 15 residues. The DNA for the CDR3 is TGTGCCAGCAGCGTAGAAGGCGCCAGCGACTATGGCTACACCTTC. Translated: CASSVEGASDYGYTF. Filled out from reference TRBV9 and TRBJ1-2, the complete variable domain reads DSGVTQTPKHLITATGQRVTLRCSPRSGDLSVYWYQQSLDQGLQFLIQYYNGEERAKGNILERFSAQQFPDLHSELNLSSLELGDSALYFCASSVEGASDYGYTFGSGTRLTVV.

The chain joins TRBV6-6 to TRBJ2-3; 11 bases match TRBD2. CDR1 and CDR2 from the germline V gene are MNHNY and SVGAGI (reference sequence). The CDR3 extends over 15 amino acids. Losses at the gene ends were 4 bases for V and 7 bases for J; bases not matched to a gene: 7. Here the CDR3 DNA reads TGTGCCAGCAGTTCAAGGACTAGCGGGTCGAATACGCAGTATTTT. Translation gives CASSSRTSGSNTQYF.

The chain has TRBV9 and TRBJ2-3; 12 nucleotides align to TRBD2. The V segment lost 0 bases and the J segment 6 bases; nucleotides outside the gene matches: 8. The CDR3 length is 17 residues. Germline V gives CDR1 SGDLS, CDR2 YYNGEE. The CDR3 DNA follows: TGTGCCAGCAGCGTAGGTACTGGACTAGCGGGAATGGATACGCAGTATTTT. It yields the protein CASSVGTGLAGMDTQYF.

The genes are TRBV6-6 and TRBJ1-1; tentative D call: TRBD1 (6 bases). The V end was cut by 0 bases, the J end by 4 bases, with 9 bases between. Germline V lookup: CDR1 MNHNY, CDR2 SVGAGI (reference sequence). The CDR3 covers 14 residues. The CDR3 DNA reads TGTGCCAGCAGTTACTCTGGGGGGGCCACTGAAGCTTTCTTT. The encoded protein is CASSYSGGATEAFF.

The chain is built from TRBV11-3 and TRBJ2-5; D gene ambiguous. Trimming shortened V by 1 base and J by 0 bases, and 6 bases separated the two germline ends. The CDR3 length is 14 residues. Germline CDR1 SGHNT, CDR2 YENEEA. CDR3 nucleotides: TGTGCCAGCAGCTTAGGCGTGGACCAAGAGACCCAGTACTTC. Protein product: CASSLGVDQETQYF. The full variable domain, with the rest looked up from reference TRBV11-3 and TRBJ2-5, is EAGVVQSPRYKIIEKKQPVAFWCNPISGHNTLYWYLQNLGQGPELLIRYENEEAVDDSQLPKDRFSAERLKGVDSTLKIQPAELGDSAVYLCASSLGVDQETQYFGPGTRLLVL.

J is TRBJ1-1 and V is TRBV9; a possible D gene is TRBD1 (5 bases). The CDR3 totals 14 residues. V lost 6 bases to trimming and J lost 1 base, with 13 bases between them. CDR1 SGDLS and CDR2 YYNGEE come from the germline V gene. The CDR3 loop is CASTKGLTNTEAFF. Here the CDR3 DNA reads TGTGCCAGCACCAAGGGACTGACGAACACTGAAGCTTTCTTT.

This rearrangement joins TRBV6-6 to TRBJ1-3, with TRBD1 matching 11 bases. V shed 9 bases, J shed 0 bases, and the junction held 7 bases outside the gene matches. The CDR3 is 16 amino acids. Germline CDR1 is MNHNY and CDR2 is SVGAGI (reference sequence). The CDR3 nucleotides are TGTGCCAGTTCCGTGGGACAGGGGGGCTCTGGAAACACCATATATTTT. It yields the protein CASSVGQGGSGNTIYF.

This chain links TRBV2 with TRBJ2-7; 9 bases are shared with TRBD1. With 5 bases clipped from V and 4 bases from J, the junction kept 9 bases outside the gene matches. Germline V gene sequence: CDR1 SNHLY, CDR2 FYNNEI. This CDR3 comprises 15 residues. Here the CDR3 DNA reads TGTGCCAGCAGTCGGGACAGGGACCCCCTTTACGAGCAGTACTTC. Protein product: CASSRDRDPLYEQYF. The variable domain in full, with the rest retrieved from reference TRBV2 and TRBJ2-7, is EPEVTQTPSHQVTQMGQEVILRCVPISNHLYFYWYRQILGQKVEFLVSFYNNEISEKSEIFDDQFSVERPDGSNFTLKIRSTKLEDSAMYFCASSRDRDPLYEQYFGPGTRLTVT.

The chain combines TRBV29-1 with TRBJ2-3, with D maybe TRBD2 (5 bases). Germline V gene lookup returns CDR1 SQVTM and CDR2 ANQGSEA. With 6 bases removed from V and 3 bases from J, the gap between germline ends came to 16 bases. The CDR3 sequence is 14 residues long. CDR3 nucleotides: TGCAGCGTAGAATCTACTAGTGGGACAGATACGCAGTATTTT. Amino acid sequence: CSVESTSGTDTQYF.

This clone turned up a few times. The V call is TRBV11-1, the J call TRBJ2-1; possibly TRBD2 for D (7 bases). CDR3 size: 18 residues. V lost 5 bases and J 4 bases, leaving 24 bases between the germline ends. Germline V CDR1 and CDR2: SGHAT, FQDESV (reference sequence). CDR3 region: CASSPEIQGGGAYNEQFF. The CDR3 DNA reads as TGTGCCAGCAGCCCAGAGATACAGGGAGGGGGGGCATACAATGAGCAGTTCTTC.

The V call is TRBV18, the J call TRBJ2-2; D gene uncertain. The CDR3 contains 15 residues. CDR1 and CDR2 from the germline V gene are KGHSH and LQKENI. The V end lost 2 bases, the J end lost 5 bases, and 12 bases lay between the germline ends. The chain's CDR3 is CASSPNGLWTGELFF. The CDR3 bases are TGTGCCAGCTCACCAAACGGGTTGTGGACCGGGGAGCTGTTTTTT.

V is TRBV27 and J is TRBJ1-5, with D possibly being TRBD1 (5 bases). This CDR3 is built from 15 residues. V was cut by 3 bases and J by 4 bases, with 13 bases left in between. Germline values: CDR1 MNHEY, CDR2 SMNVEV (reference sequence). This CDR3 is CASSFLGGLNQPQHF. CDR3 nucleotide sequence: TGTGCCAGCAGTTTTCTGGGGGGTCTGAATCAGCCCCAGCATTTT.

The V gene is TRBV9, the J gene TRBJ1-1, with 12 nucleotides matching TRBD1. V was pared by 4 bases and J by 4 bases, with 11 bases of the junction left unmatched. The germline V gene has CDR1 SGDLS and CDR2 YYNGEE. The CDR3 extends over 17 amino acids. This CDR3 reads CASSPGTGGPRGTEAFF. For the CDR3, the DNA is TGTGCCAGCAGCCCGGGGACAGGGGGCCCCCGGGGCACTGAAGCTTTCTTT.

Here the CDR3 reads CASSLIGREPLINTIYF. The CDR3 DNA reads TGCGCCAGCAGCTTGATTGGAAGGGAGCCTCTCATAAACACCATATATTTT. V gene TRBV5-1 combines with J gene TRBJ1-3; D ambiguous. CDR1 is SGHRS and CDR2 is YFSETQ in the germline V gene. The CDR3 is made up of 17 amino acids. V lost 1 base to trimming and J lost 6 bases, with 20 bases between them.

The V call is TRBV6-5, the J call TRBJ2-7; no firm D call. CDR3 length equals 14 residues. The germline V gene encodes CDR1 MNHEY and CDR2 SVGAGI. Trimming cost V 6 bases and J 0 bases, with 12 bases left between them. The CDR3, as DNA: TGTGCCAGCAGCACGACATACGGCTCCTACGAGCAGTACTTC. Its translation is CASSTTYGSYEQYF.

This chain links TRBV11-3 with TRBJ2-7, with D perhaps TRBD1 (6 bases). Germline V lookup: CDR1 SGHNT, CDR2 YENEEA. The V end lost 3 bases, the J end lost 0 bases, and 12 bases lay between the germline ends. This CDR3 is built from 15 residues. The DNA of the CDR3 is TGTGCCAGCAGCTTGAGTCAGGGGAGCTCCTACGAGCAGTACTTC. This codes for CASSLSQGSSYEQYF.

This chain joins TRBV2 and TRBJ1-5; 7 bases map to TRBD1. The CDR3 has 15 residues. Germline assignment: CDR1 SNHLY and CDR2 FYNNEI. Trimming took 2 bases from V and 3 from J; bases not matched to a gene: 4. The CDR3 DNA sequence: TGTGCCAGCAGTGAACCGGACAGGACCAATCAGCCCCAGCATTTT. Encoded protein: CASSEPDRTNQPQHF.

Here the CDR3 DNA reads TGTGCCAGCTCACCTACCGCACGGGTCCACTTCTACGAGCAGTACTTC. This sequence encodes CASSPTARVHFYEQYF. This chain connects TRBV18 to TRBJ2-7; D is uncertain. Trimming shortened V by 3 bases and J by 3 bases, and 18 bases separated the two germline ends. This CDR3 spans 16 amino acids. Germline assignment: CDR1 KGHSH and CDR2 LQKENI. The complete variable domain, with remaining parts taken from reference TRBV18 and TRBJ2-7, reads NAGVMQNPRHLVRRRGQEARLRCSPMKGHSHVYWYRQLPEEGLKFMVYLQKENIIDESGMPKERFSAEFPKEGPSILRIQQVVRGDSAAYFCASSPTARVHFYEQYFGPGTRLTVT.

The CDR3 bases are TGTGCCTGGAGACTAGCGGGAGGGCCTAGAGAGACCCAGTACTTC. It yields the protein CAWRLAGGPRETQYF. The chain has TRBV30 and TRBJ2-5, with 13 bases matching TRBD2. The CDR3 spans 15 residues. J lost 4 bases, V lost 3 bases, and 5 bases had no gene match. From germline, CDR1 is GTSNPN and CDR2 SVGIG (reference sequence).